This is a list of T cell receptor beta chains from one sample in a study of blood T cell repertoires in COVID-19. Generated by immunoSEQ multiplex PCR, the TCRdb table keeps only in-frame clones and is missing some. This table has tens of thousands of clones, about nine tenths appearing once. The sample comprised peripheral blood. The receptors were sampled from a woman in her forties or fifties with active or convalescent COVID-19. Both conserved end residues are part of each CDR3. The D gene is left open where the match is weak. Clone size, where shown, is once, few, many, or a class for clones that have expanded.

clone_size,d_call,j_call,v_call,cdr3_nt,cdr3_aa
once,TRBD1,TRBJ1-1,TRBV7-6,TGTGCCAGCAGCTTTGGTACAGGGGTAGGCACTGAAGCTTTCTTT,CASSFGTGVGTEAFF
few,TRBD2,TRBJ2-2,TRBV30,TGTGCCTGTCCAACCCGGGACTATAACACCGGGGAGCTGTTTTTT,CACPTRDYNTGELFF
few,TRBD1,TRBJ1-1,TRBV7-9,TGTGCCAGCAGCTCCATGAGGGGGCGGCTGGTTGAAGCTTTCTTT,CASSSMRGRLVEAFF
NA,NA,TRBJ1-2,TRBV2,TGTGCCAGCCTCTTGAGGGCCAACTATGGCTACACCTTC,CASLLRANYGYTF
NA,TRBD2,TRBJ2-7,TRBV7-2,TGTGCCAGCAGCTTAGAGAGACTAGCGGAGAACTACGAGCAGTACTTC,CASSLERLAENYEQYF
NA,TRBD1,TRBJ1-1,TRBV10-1,TGCGCCAGCACTTCGGACAGGGAATTCCAGAACACTGAAGCTTTCTTT,CASTSDREFQNTEAFF
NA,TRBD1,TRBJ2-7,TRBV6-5,TGTGCCAGCAGTTGGGACAGAGACTACGAGCAGTACTTC,CASSWDRDYEQYF
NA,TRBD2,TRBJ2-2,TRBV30,TGTGCCTGGAGTGTACGACTAGCGGGGGTGAACACCGGGGAGCTGTTTTTT,CAWSVRLAGVNTGELFF
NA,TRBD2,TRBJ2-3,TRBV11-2,TGTGCCAGCAGGGGACTAGCAGATACGCAGTATTTT,CASRGLADTQYF
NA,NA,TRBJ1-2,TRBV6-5,TGTGCCAGCAGGAACGAACACGGGGAAGGCTACACCTTC,CASRNEHGEGYTF
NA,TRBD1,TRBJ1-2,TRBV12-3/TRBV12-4,TGTGCCAGCACGTGGACAGGGGATGGCTACACCTTC,CASTWTGDGYTF
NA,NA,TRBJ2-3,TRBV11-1,TGTGCCAGCAGCTTATCTTCTGGTTCCCAGTATACGCAGTATTTT,CASSLSSGSQYTQYF
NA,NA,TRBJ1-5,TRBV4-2,TGTGCCAGCAGCCAGAGGGTAGATAGCAATCAGCCCCAGCATTTT,CASSQRVDSNQPQHF
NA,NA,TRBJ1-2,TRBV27,TGTGCCAGCAGTTTTCGTCCTAGGCTGGATGGCTACACCTTC,CASSFRPRLDGYTF
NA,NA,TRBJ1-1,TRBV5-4,TGTGCCAGCAGCCGGCGGGAAGGGAACACTGAAGCTTTCTTT,CASSRREGNTEAFF
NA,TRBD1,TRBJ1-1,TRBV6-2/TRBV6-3,TGTGCCAGCAGTTATATGAGGGGGCGCGGGGCTTTCTTT,CASSYMRGRGAFF
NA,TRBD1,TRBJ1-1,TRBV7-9,TGTGCCAGCAGCCCAGACAGGGTAGGTTTCTTT,CASSPDRVGFF
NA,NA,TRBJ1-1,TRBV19,TGTGCCAGTAACCACGGGAACACTGAAGCTTTCTTT,CASNHGNTEAFF
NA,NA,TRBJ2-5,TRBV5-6,TGTGCCAGCAGCTTGGCGGCAGCGCAAGAGACCCAGTACTTC,CASSLAAAQETQYF
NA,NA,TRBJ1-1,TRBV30,TGTGCCTGGCAGGAGAACACTGAAGCTTTCTTT,CAWQENTEAFF
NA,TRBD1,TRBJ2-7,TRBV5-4,TGTGCCAGCAGCCCACCGGGACAGACTACCTACGAGCAGTACTTC,CASSPPGQTTYEQYF
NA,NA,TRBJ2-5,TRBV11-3,TGTGCCAGCAGCTTAGGTGCGGAAGCCCGAAACCAAGAGACCCAGTACTTC,CASSLGAEARNQETQYF
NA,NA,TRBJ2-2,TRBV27,TGTGCCAGCAGTTCCTCGACAGGACCAAGCGCCGGGGAGCTGTTTTTT,CASSSSTGPSAGELFF
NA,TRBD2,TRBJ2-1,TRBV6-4,TGTGCCAGCAGCCAAACTAGCGGGGATAACAATGAGCAGTTCTTC,CASSQTSGDNNEQFF
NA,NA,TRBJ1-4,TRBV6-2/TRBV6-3,TGTGCCAGCAGTTACCGTACAGAAGTAGAAAAACTGTTTTTT,CASSYRTEVEKLFF
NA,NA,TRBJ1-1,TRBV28,TGTGCCAGCAGGAGTTATCTGAACACTGAAGCTTTCTTT,CASRSYLNTEAFF
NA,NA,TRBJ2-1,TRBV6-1,TGTGCCAGCAGTGACGGCCCTTCTCGGGGGTGGGGTTTAGGCAATGAGCAGTTCTTC,CASSDGPSRGWGLGNEQFF
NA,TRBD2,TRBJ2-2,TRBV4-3,TGCGCCAGCAGCCAAGAGGCGTGGCGGGGGGAAAACACCGGGGAGCTGTTTTTT,CASSQEAWRGENTGELFF
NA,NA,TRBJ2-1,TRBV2,TGTGCCAGCAGTGAAGGTGGTAGCCGCTGGGACAATGAGCAGTTCTTC,CASSEGGSRWDNEQFF
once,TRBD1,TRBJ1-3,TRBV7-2,TGTGCCAGCAGCTCAGGACAGGTTGGAAACACCATATATTTT,CASSSGQVGNTIYF
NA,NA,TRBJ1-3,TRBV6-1,TGTGCCAGCAGTGAGTCGGAGGGATTAGCTGGAAACACCATATATTTT,CASSESEGLAGNTIYF
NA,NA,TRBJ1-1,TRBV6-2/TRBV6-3,TGTGCCAGCAGTTACCGAGGGAACACTGAAGCTTTCTTT,CASSYRGNTEAFF
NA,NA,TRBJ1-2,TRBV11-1,TGTGCCAGCAGTTTTGACTGGTCCAATGGCTACACCTTC,CASSFDWSNGYTF
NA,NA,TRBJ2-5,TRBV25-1,TGTGCCAGCAGTGAATATAGGGGCTCCCAAGAGACCCAGTACTTC,CASSEYRGSQETQYF
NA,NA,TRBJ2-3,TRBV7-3,TGTGCCAGCAGCTTAGGAGGGTTCACAGATACGCAGTATTTT,CASSLGGFTDTQYF
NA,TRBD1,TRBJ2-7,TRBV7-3,TGTGCCAGCAGCTTACTCGGTCCGGGACAGGGGGTCGACGAGCAGTACTTC,CASSLLGPGQGVDEQYF
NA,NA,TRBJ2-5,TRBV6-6,TGTGCCAGCAGTTTAAGACAGATGCAAGAGACCCAGTACTTC,CASSLRQMQETQYF
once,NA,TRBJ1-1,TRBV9,TGTGCCAGCAGCGCAGGGGCAGGGACGGGGACTGAAGCTTTCTTT,CASSAGAGTGTEAFF
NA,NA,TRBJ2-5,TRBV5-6,TGTGCCAGCAGCCTAGATAGCGTGGTATACTTC,CASSLDSVVYF
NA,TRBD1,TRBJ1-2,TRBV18,TGTGCCAGCTCCCCCGGGACAGGCTATGGCTACACCTTC,CASSPGTGYGYTF
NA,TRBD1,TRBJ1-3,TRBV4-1,TGCGCCAGCAGCCGAACACAGGGGGGCAACTCTGGAAACACCATATATTTT,CASSRTQGGNSGNTIYF
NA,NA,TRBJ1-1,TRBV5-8,TGTGCCAGCAGGTACCCGGGCCGAGGGGCTTTCTTT,CASRYPGRGAFF
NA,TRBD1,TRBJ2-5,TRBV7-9,TGTGCCAGCAGCCCAGGGACAGGGGGGAAATACGGAGAGACCCAGTACTTC,CASSPGTGGKYGETQYF
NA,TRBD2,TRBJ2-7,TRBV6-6,TGTGCCAGCAGCGGACTAGCGGAAAACTACGAGCAGTACTTC,CASSGLAENYEQYF
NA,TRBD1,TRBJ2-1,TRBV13,TGTGCCAGCAGCTTGGACCGGACAGGGGGCAGGGATGAGCAGTTCTTC,CASSLDRTGGRDEQFF
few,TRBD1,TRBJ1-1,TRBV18,TGTGCCAGCTCACCCGGACAGGAGTTGGAAGCTTTCTTT,CASSPGQELEAFF
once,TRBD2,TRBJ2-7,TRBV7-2,TGTGCCAGCAGCTTAGTCGCGGGGGGAGTTTATGAGCAGTACTTC,CASSLVAGGVYEQYF
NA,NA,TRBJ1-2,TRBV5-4,TGTGCCAGCAGCCCCCCCCCGCTGGGGGCAGGGCGTGGCTACACCTTC,CASSPPPLGAGRGYTF
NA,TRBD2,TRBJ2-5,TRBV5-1,TGCGCCAGCCGGGGACTAGTAGGGAGGGAGACCCAGTACTTC,CASRGLVGRETQYF
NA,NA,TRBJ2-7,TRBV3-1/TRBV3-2,TGTGCCAGCAGCTTCGACACCTCCTACGAGCAGTACTTC,CASSFDTSYEQYF